These 7 T cell receptor beta chains were sequenced from one sample in a study of T cells in localized non-small cell lung cancer. Sequencing used immunoSEQ multiplex PCR; TCRdb keeps in-frame clones, though not all of them. The sample has fewer than 40,000 clones; roughly nine tenths are singletons. The source was peripheral blood mononuclear cells, collected before any cancer treatment. These receptors all stem from a man aged 35 to 69 with stage III lung adenocarcinoma.

The rearrangement joins TRBV19 to TRBJ1-4; no definite D call. CDR1 and CDR2 (germline): LNHDA, SQIVND (reference sequence). V shed 1 base and J shed 1 base, with 10 bases lying between them. CDR3 size: 16 residues. The CDR3 loop reads CASSIGGTVTNEKLFF. CDR3 nucleotide sequence: TGTGCCAGTAGTATAGGTGGAACCGTAACTAATGAAAAACTGTTTTTT.

The chain joins TRBV5-1 to TRBJ2-1, with D maybe TRBD2 (5 bases). Germline V gives CDR1 SGHRS, CDR2 YFSETQ. The CDR3 covers 15 residues. Trimming removed 0 bases from V and 0 bases from J, with 7 bases in between. Here the CDR3 reads CASSLAGSSYNEQFF. CDR3 bases: TGCGCCAGCAGCTTGGCGGGAAGCTCCTACAATGAGCAGTTCTTC.

The J gene is TRBJ2-1, the V gene TRBV7-2; D may be TRBD1 or TRBD2 (6 bases each). V lost 1 base and J 2 bases, leaving 9 bases between the germline ends. CDR1 and CDR2 from the germline V gene are SGHTA and FQGNSA. This CDR3 spans 15 amino acids. DNA of the CDR3: TGTGCCAGCAGCTTAGAGGGGGGCCCCTACAATGAGCAGTTCTTC. It encodes CASSLEGGPYNEQFF.

This chain links TRBV5-6 with TRBJ1-1, with D perhaps matching TRBD1 (6 bases). V was trimmed by 0 bases and J by 2 bases, leaving 11 bases between them. CDR1 and CDR2 (germline): SGHDT, YYEEEE. The CDR3 length is 15 residues. In DNA form, the CDR3 reads TGTGCCAGCAGCTTGGTGGGGACACCAAACACTGAAGCTTTCTTT. Its protein is CASSLVGTPNTEAFF.

This chain's CDR3 is CAISDSTDTQYF. Here the CDR3 DNA reads TGTGCCATCAGTGATTCCACAGATACGCAGTATTTT. This rearrangement joins TRBV10-3 to TRBJ2-3; D remains ambiguous. Germline loops: CDR1 ENHRY, CDR2 SYGVKD. The CDR3 loop spans 12 amino acids. V shed 3 bases and J shed 2 bases, with 3 bases lying between them.

J is TRBJ2-7 and V is TRBV27; perhaps TRBD2 as D (7 bases). Per the germline V gene, CDR1 is MNHEY and CDR2 is SMNVEV (reference sequence). V lost 3 bases and J lost 0, with 9 bases in between. This CDR3 is 14 amino acids long. The CDR3 loop is CASSFGGASYEQYF. DNA for the CDR3: TGTGCCAGCAGTTTTGGGGGGGCCTCCTACGAGCAGTACTTC.

The chain carries TRBV15 and TRBJ2-7; 9 nucleotides match TRBD1. CDR1 and CDR2 (germline): LNHNV, YYDKDF (reference sequence). Trimming removed 5 bases from V and 1 base from J; junction bases left unmatched: 15. The CDR3 has 18 amino acids. The CDR3 DNA follows: TGTGCCACCAGCGGAGGAAATCCCGGGACAGGGTTTTCCTACGAGCAGTACTTC. Its protein is CATSGGNPGTGFSYEQYF.